Each of the 12 T cell receptor beta chains below was sequenced from the same sample in a study of CD8 T cells in ankylosing spondylitis. TCRdb reanalysed the 5' RACE reads using MiXCR and keeps one entry per CDR3 protein. The sample has some 450,000 distinct CDR3 sequences, roughly 17% seen once. Broader study findings: Seemingly distinctive of ankylosing spondylitis blood was a TCR beta motif formed by eight highly homologous variants.

No antigens are known for them. Sequences were obtained from blood, either unsorted or a sorted T cell fraction (not recorded which). Every receptor here comes from a male donor with ankylosing spondylitis.

This clonotype has more than one count but fewer than ten. V and J are TRBV15 and TRBJ1-4; TRBD1 matches 9 bases. V dropped 3 bases and J dropped 7; count of bases not matched to a gene: 9. There are 16 residues in the CDR3. The germline gives CDR1 LNHNV, CDR2 YYDKDF (reference sequence). In DNA form, the CDR3 reads TGTGCCACCAGCAGCCCTCACAGGGGGCCAGGTGAAAAACTGTTTTTT. Its protein product is CATSSPHRGPGEKLFF.

This clonotype was observed many times. The chain has TRBV7-2 and TRBJ2-1; TRBD2 matches 9 bases. CDR1 is SGHTA and CDR2 is FQGNSA in the germline V gene. V lost 4 bases, J lost 4 bases, and 5 bases stayed unmatched. The CDR3 contains 15 residues. In DNA form, the CDR3 reads TGTGCCAGCAGCTCTAGCGGGAATAAATACAATGAGCAGTTCTTC. It translates to CASSSSGNKYNEQFF.

This clonotype was observed at least ten times. This chain uses TRBV5-1 with TRBJ1-5, with 8 positions matching TRBD1. Unmatched junction bases numbered 5, after V lost 3 bases and J lost 3 bases. This CDR3 has 15 amino acids. CDR1 and CDR2 (germline): SGHRS, YFSETQ. CDR3: CASSSGTGLNQPQHF. DNA for the CDR3: TGCGCCAGCAGCTCCGGGACAGGCCTCAATCAGCCCCAGCATTTT.

The chain recombines TRBV5-1 with TRBJ1-6, with 11 bases that match TRBD1. The CDR3 is made up of 15 amino acids. The germline gives CDR1 SGHRS, CDR2 YFSETQ. Trimming at V came to 4 bases and at J to 8 bases, leaving 5 bases not matched to a gene. CDR3 residues: CASSRTGGGDSPLHF. The CDR3, as DNA: TGCGCCAGCAGCCGGACAGGGGGCGGCGATTCACCCCTCCACTTT.

The chain carries TRBV9 and TRBJ2-2; 11 bases are shared with TRBD2. This CDR3 region has 17 residues. V lost 3 bases to trimming and J lost 4 bases; unmatched junction nucleotides: 8. Germline V gives CDR1 SGDLS, CDR2 YYNGEE. CDR3 nucleotides: TGTGCCAGCAGCGCTCCGGGACTAGCGGCCCCCACCGGGGAGCTGTTTTTT. Its translation: CASSAPGLAAPTGELFF.

The V and J genes are TRBV27 and TRBJ1-1, with 8 nucleotides matching TRBD1. This CDR3 region has 14 residues. V lost 8 bases, J lost 4 bases, and 9 bases stayed unmatched. The germline CDR1 and CDR2 sequences are MNHEY and SMNVEV (reference sequence). The CDR3 coding sequence is TGTGCCAGCCGAGAGCAGGGGGCCGGCACTGAAGCTTTCTTT. The encoded protein is CASREQGAGTEAFF.

There are a few counts of this clonotype. The chain combines TRBV5-1 with TRBJ1-5; TRBD1 is a possible D gene (6 bases). V lost 1 base and J lost 5, with 16 bases in between. The CDR3 has 16 amino acids. The germline V gene has CDR1 SGHRS and CDR2 YFSETQ. The CDR3 sequence is CASSLNGQGTDQPQHF. DNA for the CDR3: TGCGCCAGCAGCTTGAACGGGCAGGGGACGGATCAGCCCCAGCATTTT.

The chain links TRBV7-8 to TRBJ1-6; unclear D gene. The CDR3 is made up of 14 amino acids. Germline assignment: CDR1 SGHVS and CDR2 FQNEAQ. With 7 bases removed from V and 0 bases from J, the gap between germline ends came to 7 bases. The CDR3 bases are TGTGCCAGCACCCGGGGCTCCTATAATTCACCCCTCCACTTT. As protein: CASTRGSYNSPLHF.

This clonotype has only a few counts. The chain uses TRBV5-5 and TRBJ2-1; tentatively, D is TRBD2 (6 bases). The V gene's germline CDR1 is SGHKS and CDR2 YYEKEE (reference sequence). The length of the CDR3 is 16 residues. V shed 4 bases and J shed 2 bases, with 16 bases lying between them. In DNA, the CDR3 is TGTGCCAGCAGCGGGACGGGACTGACTGCCTACAATGAGCAGTTCTTC. This encodes CASSGTGLTAYNEQFF.

In this sample, this clonotype turned up a few times. The chain joins TRBV6-2 or TRBV6-3 to TRBJ2-1; TRBD2 matches 7 bases. The V gene end was trimmed by 7 bases and the J gene end by 5 bases; junction bases not matched to a gene: 11. The CDR3 length is 15 residues. Per germline, CDR1 MNHEY and CDR2 SVGEGT. CDR3 DNA sequence: TGTGCCAGCACCAACGGGGGGATAGGAGACAATGAGCAGTTCTTC. It encodes CASTNGGIGDNEQFF.

This clonotype has only a few counts. The rearrangement links TRBV6-6 to TRBJ2-7; D unclear. This CDR3 has 13 residues. V was cut by 2 bases and J by 0 bases, with 5 bases left in between. CDR1 MNHNY and CDR2 SVGAGI come from the germline V gene (reference sequence). In DNA form, the CDR3 reads TGTGCCAGCAGTTACGAATTCTCCTACGAGCAGTACTTC. It yields the protein CASSYEFSYEQYF.

This sequence joins TRBV7-6 and TRBJ2-3; D not resolved. Germline CDR1 is SGHVS and CDR2 is FNYEAQ. The CDR3 is 14 residues long. V gave up 1 base and J gave up 5 bases, with 10 bases separating them. The CDR3 spells CASSLGPELDTQYF. The DNA for the CDR3 is TGTGCCAGCAGCTTAGGCCCGGAGTTAGATACGCAGTATTTT.